Described below is a single TCR beta chain sequence and its context. This record comes from a study of control samples from healthy donors and cancer patients. TCRdb's copy holds only in-frame clones and misses some; the assay was immunoSEQ multiplex PCR. The sample lists tens of thousands of clones; roughly 82% were seen once. The V gene end was trimmed by 0 bases and the J gene end by 5 bases; junction bases not matched to a gene: 6. The CDR3 has 16 amino acids. The germline V gene has CDR1 LNHNV and CDR2 YYDKDF (reference sequence). This receptor was obtained from a woman in her fifties or sixties with lung cancer. Sequencing was performed on PBMCs. J is TRBJ1-4 and V is TRBV15, with TRBD1 matching over 7 bases. Here the CDR3 reads CATSRDYSGQNEKLFF. The CDR3, as DNA: TGTGCCACCAGCAGAGATTACTCGGGACAGAATGAAAAACTGTTTTTT.